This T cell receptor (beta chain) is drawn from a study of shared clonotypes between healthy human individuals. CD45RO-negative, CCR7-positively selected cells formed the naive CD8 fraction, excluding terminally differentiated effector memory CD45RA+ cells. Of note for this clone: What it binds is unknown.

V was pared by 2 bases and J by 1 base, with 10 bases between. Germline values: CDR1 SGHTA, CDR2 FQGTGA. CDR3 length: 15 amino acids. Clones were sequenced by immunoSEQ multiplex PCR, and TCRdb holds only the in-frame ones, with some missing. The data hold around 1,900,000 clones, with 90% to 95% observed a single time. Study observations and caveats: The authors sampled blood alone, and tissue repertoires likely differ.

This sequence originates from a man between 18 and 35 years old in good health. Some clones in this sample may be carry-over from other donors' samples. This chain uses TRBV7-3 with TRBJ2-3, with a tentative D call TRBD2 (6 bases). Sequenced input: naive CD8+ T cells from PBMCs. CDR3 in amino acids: CASSLQPGGTDTQYF. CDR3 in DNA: TGTGCCAGCAGCTTACAGCCGGGAGGCACAGATACGCAGTATTTT.